This TCR beta chain was sequenced during a study of blood T cell repertoires in COVID-19. Study in general: Both acute and convalescent COVID-19 samples were obtained from the United States, Italy and Spain. In each case, the material was cDNA or gDNA derived from T cells, B-cell-depleted T cells, or PBMCs.

This CDR3 is 15 amino acids long. Trimming removed 0 bases at V and 2 bases at J, with 11 bases between. The germline V gene encodes CDR1 LGHDT and CDR2 YNNKEL (reference sequence). The method was immunoSEQ multiplex PCR; TCRdb's version includes in-frame clones alone and lacks a portion of them. The sample carries approximately 150,000 clones, 75% to 90% recorded once. The V gene is TRBV3-1 (or the pseudogene TRBV3-2), the J gene TRBJ2-7; D not resolved. The receptor was derived from a woman aged 45-65 years with acute or convalescent COVID-19. Specimen: peripheral blood. CDR3 nucleotides: TGTGCCAGCAGCCAAGAACTCTCCACAGCCTACGAGCAGTACTTC. It yields the protein CASSQELSTAYEQYF.